These T cell receptor beta chains were read from a single sample in a study of blood T cells in healthy people across ages. Each CDR3 protein gets one entry after TCRdb re-called the 5' RACE reads with MiXCR. The table has roughly 1,100,000 distinct CDR3 sequences, roughly a quarter seen once. These data were likewise used in another study, on T cells of mothers and their children.

Sequencing was performed on blood. The receptors were gathered from a girl aged 2 to 10 in good health. Both conserved end residues are part of each CDR3. Each record gives: V gene, D gene, J gene, clone size, CDR3 DNA, CDR3 protein. The D gene is left open where the match is weak. A row's size may be missing; if present it is once, few, many or a size class.

V: TRBV12-3/TRBV12-4
D: -
J: TRBJ2-7
size: few
DNA: TGTGCCAGCGCTAGGCCGCATAGCGGATCCTACGAGCAGTACTTC
CDR3: CASARPHSGSYEQYF

V: TRBV20-1
D: -
J: TRBJ1-1
size: few
DNA: TGCAGTGCTAGAGATGTTCTGAACACTGAAGCTTTCTTT
CDR3: CSARDVLNTEAFF

V: TRBV7-9
D: -
J: TRBJ2-2
size: -
DNA: TGTGCCAGCAGTCCGAACGTTCCCGACGGGGAGCTGTTTTTT
CDR3: CASSPNVPDGELFF

V: TRBV5-1
D: -
J: TRBJ2-5
size: few
DNA: TGCGCCAGCAGCCTCGGGACGGCTGAGGTAACGGAGACCCAGTACTTC
CDR3: CASSLGTAEVTETQYF

V: TRBV10-3
D: TRBD1
J: TRBJ2-7
size: few
DNA: TGTGCCATCAGTGAGTCTAAGGGGACAGGAGAGTTCTACGAGCAGTACTTC
CDR3: CAISESKGTGEFYEQYF

V: TRBV6-2/TRBV6-3
D: -
J: TRBJ2-3
size: few
DNA: TGTGCCAGCAGTCGGGACTCCGGAAGCACAGATACGCAGTATTTT
CDR3: CASSRDSGSTDTQYF

V: TRBV29-1
D: TRBD1
J: TRBJ1-1
size: few
DNA: TGCAGCGTCACCCTGACAGGGGGCACTGAAGCTTTCTTT
CDR3: CSVTLTGGTEAFF

V: TRBV5-6
D: -
J: TRBJ1-5
size: -
DNA: TGTGCCAGCAGTTATACGGGGGCGGAATACCATCAGCCCCAGCATTTT
CDR3: CASSYTGAEYHQPQHF

V: TRBV5-8
D: -
J: TRBJ2-7
size: -
DNA: TGTGCCAGTCGCGAGGGGAGGACCTACGAGCAGTACTTC
CDR3: CASREGRTYEQYF

V: TRBV14
D: -
J: TRBJ1-1
size: -
DNA: TGTGCCAGCAGCCAAGGTCCGGTTAGCGTCAGGATGAACACTGAAGCTTTCTTT
CDR3: CASSQGPVSVRMNTEAFF

V: TRBV7-9
D: -
J: TRBJ2-7
size: few
DNA: TGTGCCAGCAGCCATTCAAATCAGGCGTCAGAGCAGTACTTC
CDR3: CASSHSNQASEQYF

V: TRBV12-3/TRBV12-4
D: -
J: TRBJ2-1
size: -
DNA: TGTGCCAGCAGTTTATGGGGGGGCGGTGGATATGAGCAGTTCTTC
CDR3: CASSLWGGGGYEQFF

V: TRBV7-7
D: -
J: TRBJ2-5
size: few
DNA: TGTGCTAGCAGCTTAGCTAGTCCTGGCCGAGAGACCCAGTACTTC
CDR3: CASSLASPGRETQYF

V: TRBV7-8
D: -
J: TRBJ2-1
size: -
DNA: TGTGCCAGCGGCCAGCGCGGAGGGAATGAGCAGTTCTTC
CDR3: CASGQRGGNEQFF

V: TRBV5-6
D: TRBD2
J: TRBJ2-1
size: few
DNA: TGTGCCAGCAGCTTGGCTAGCGGGAGGAATGAGCAGTTCTTC
CDR3: CASSLASGRNEQFF

V: TRBV5-1
D: -
J: TRBJ1-1
size: few
DNA: TGCGCCAGCAGTTCGAGGGAGGTAGGCACTGAAGCTTTCTTT
CDR3: CASSSREVGTEAFF

V: TRBV5-1
D: TRBD1
J: TRBJ2-4
size: -
DNA: TGCGCCAGCAGCTTGAGTCGGGACAGGGGGCGCGAGGGAAACATTCAGTACTTC
CDR3: CASSLSRDRGREGNIQYF

V: TRBV27
D: -
J: TRBJ1-2
size: few
DNA: TGTGCCAGCAGTTTATCTATGCAGGCACACTATGGCTACACCTTC
CDR3: CASSLSMQAHYGYTF

V: TRBV29-1
D: -
J: TRBJ2-1
size: -
DNA: TGCAGCGTATATGGGCCGCACAATGAGCAGTTCTTC
CDR3: CSVYGPHNEQFF

V: TRBV12-3/TRBV12-4
D: -
J: TRBJ1-5
size: -
DNA: TGTGCCAGCAGTGCCCTTTTGGCAGTCGGTGAGCCCCAGCATTTT
CDR3: CASSALLAVGEPQHF

V: TRBV28
D: TRBD1
J: TRBJ2-7
size: few
DNA: TGTGTCAGCAGCCCGGAGCAGGGGGCATACGAGCAGTACTTC
CDR3: CVSSPEQGAYEQYF

V: TRBV7-9
D: -
J: TRBJ2-5
size: -
DNA: TGTGCCAGCAGCTTATCCATCAGTGAGCAGTACTTC
CDR3: CASSLSISEQYF

V: TRBV29-1
D: -
J: TRBJ2-7
size: -
DNA: TGCAGCGCCAATACAGGGCCCACTTACGAGCAGTACTTC
CDR3: CSANTGPTYEQYF

V: TRBV18
D: -
J: TRBJ2-5
size: -
DNA: TGTGCCAGCTCACGGGACCCCCCGACCCAGTACTTC
CDR3: CASSRDPPTQYF

V: TRBV6-4
D: -
J: TRBJ2-1
size: -
DNA: TGTGCCAGCCAAAGAGTAAGCGGAAACAATGAGCAGTTCTTC
CDR3: CASQRVSGNNEQFF

V: TRBV2
D: -
J: TRBJ1-2
size: -
DNA: TGTGCCAGCAGTGAAGGTCTCGACGGGCAGATCTATGGCTACACCTTC
CDR3: CASSEGLDGQIYGYTF

V: TRBV29-1
D: -
J: TRBJ1-5
size: few
DNA: TGCAGCGTGGGACATCCTAATCAGCCCCAGCATTTT
CDR3: CSVGHPNQPQHF

V: TRBV2
D: TRBD1
J: TRBJ2-5
size: -
DNA: TGTGCCAGCAGTCCGGGACAGCTTCTGGAGACCCAGTACTTC
CDR3: CASSPGQLLETQYF

V: TRBV10-3
D: -
J: TRBJ2-7
size: few
DNA: TGTGCCATCAGTGTAGGCACCTACGAGCAGTACTTC
CDR3: CAISVGTYEQYF

V: TRBV2
D: -
J: TRBJ2-1
size: -
DNA: TGTGCCAGCAGCGTAGTGCCGGGACTGGAAAATGAGCAGTTCTTC
CDR3: CASSVVPGLENEQFF

V: TRBV4-3
D: TRBD1
J: TRBJ1-1
size: -
DNA: TGCGCCAGCAGCCAAGGTCAGGGGGGGGTGACTGAAGCTTTCTTT
CDR3: CASSQGQGGVTEAFF

V: TRBV12-3/TRBV12-4
D: TRBD2
J: TRBJ2-7
size: -
DNA: TGTGCCAGCAGAGCGGGAGATCGGCTATGGGACGAGCAGTACTTC
CDR3: CASRAGDRLWDEQYF

V: TRBV6-2/TRBV6-3
D: -
J: TRBJ1-1
size: -
DNA: TGTGCCAGCAGTTACCTGGGCGCGGGGGGCACTGAAGCTTTCTTT
CDR3: CASSYLGAGGTEAFF

V: TRBV12-3/TRBV12-4
D: -
J: TRBJ2-3
size: -
DNA: TGTGCCAACAGTCCCACCCCGCCAGATACGCAGTATTTT
CDR3: CANSPTPPDTQYF

V: TRBV5-6
D: -
J: TRBJ2-1
size: -
DNA: TGTGCCAGCAGCTTTAGGTTAGCGCCGGGGAATGAGCAGTTCTTC
CDR3: CASSFRLAPGNEQFF

V: TRBV6-1
D: -
J: TRBJ2-6
size: few
DNA: TGTGCCAGCAGTGATCGAGAGGGCCTCTCTGGGGCCAACGTCCTGACTTTC
CDR3: CASSDREGLSGANVLTF

V: TRBV7-9
D: -
J: TRBJ1-3
size: -
DNA: TGTGCCAGCAGCCGGGACGTCTCTGGAAACACCATATATTTT
CDR3: CASSRDVSGNTIYF

V: TRBV7-6
D: -
J: TRBJ1-1
size: few
DNA: TGTGCCAGCAGCTTAGGTCCGGGGCAGGGTCCGAACACTGAAGCTTTCTTT
CDR3: CASSLGPGQGPNTEAFF

V: TRBV12-3/TRBV12-4
D: TRBD2
J: TRBJ2-7
size: -
DNA: TGTGCCAGCAGGTTAGCGGGAGCGGGCGAGCAGTACTTC
CDR3: CASRLAGAGEQYF

V: TRBV28
D: TRBD2
J: TRBJ2-7
size: few
DNA: TGTGCCAGCAGTTTTTTGCAGCGGGAGTTGTCCTACGAGCAGTACTTC
CDR3: CASSFLQRELSYEQYF

V: TRBV27
D: -
J: TRBJ2-7
size: few
DNA: TGTGCCAGCAGTTTATCGCAGGCTGGATACGAGCAGTACTTC
CDR3: CASSLSQAGYEQYF

V: TRBV12-3/TRBV12-4
D: -
J: TRBJ2-5
size: -
DNA: TGTGCCAGCAGTTTTGTAGCAGTAGAGGAGACCCAGTACTTC
CDR3: CASSFVAVEETQYF

V: TRBV24-1
D: -
J: TRBJ2-3
size: -
DNA: TGTGCCACCAGTGATCCTGGGGATACGCAGTATTTT
CDR3: CATSDPGDTQYF

V: TRBV6-1
D: -
J: TRBJ2-3
size: -
DNA: TGTGCCAGCACCGCCTCCGGGGCAGGGGTTAAAGATACGCAGTATTTT
CDR3: CASTASGAGVKDTQYF

V: TRBV5-1
D: TRBD2
J: TRBJ2-1
size: few
DNA: TGCGCCAGCAGCCCAGCGACTAGCGGGTTCTCCTACAATGAGCAGTTCTTC
CDR3: CASSPATSGFSYNEQFF

V: TRBV12-3/TRBV12-4
D: -
J: TRBJ2-1
size: few
DNA: TGTGCCAGCAGTTTCTCCAGCTCCTACAATGAGCAGTTCTTC
CDR3: CASSFSSSYNEQFF

V: TRBV3-1
D: TRBD2
J: TRBJ2-7
size: once
DNA: TGTGCCAGCAGCCCTATTACTAGCGGGCCTCCCTACGAGCAGTACTTC
CDR3: CASSPITSGPPYEQYF

V: TRBV27
D: -
J: TRBJ1-5
size: -
DNA: TGTGCCAGCAAATTGGCAGGGTATAGCAATCAGCCCCAGCATTTT
CDR3: CASKLAGYSNQPQHF

V: TRBV20-1
D: -
J: TRBJ1-1
size: -
DNA: TGCAGTGCTACGGGGAGGGGTAAGAACACTGAAGCTTTCTTT
CDR3: CSATGRGKNTEAFF

V: TRBV11-2
D: TRBD1
J: TRBJ1-2
size: -
DNA: TGTGCCAGCAGCTCGCCTGGGACAGAAGCTTATGGCTACACCTTC
CDR3: CASSSPGTEAYGYTF

V: TRBV27
D: -
J: TRBJ1-3
size: -
DNA: TGTGCCAGCAGTTCTGCCCTTTCTGGAAACACCATATATTTT
CDR3: CASSSALSGNTIYF

V: TRBV11-2
D: TRBD2
J: TRBJ2-5
size: many
DNA: TGTGCCAGCAGCTTAGGACTAGCGGGCCCCCGGGAAGAGACCCAGTACTTC
CDR3: CASSLGLAGPREETQYF

V: TRBV9
D: -
J: TRBJ2-5
size: many
DNA: TGTGCCAGCAGCCGGGTCCAAGAGACCCAGTACTTC
CDR3: CASSRVQETQYF

V: TRBV29-1
D: -
J: TRBJ1-1
size: -
DNA: TGCAGCGTCTTCTTAGGGGGAAACACTGAAGCTTTCTTT
CDR3: CSVFLGGNTEAFF

V: TRBV28
D: TRBD1
J: TRBJ2-5
size: few
DNA: TGTGCCAGCAGTCCGCCGGGACAGGATCGTGAGTACTTC
CDR3: CASSPPGQDREYF

V: TRBV20-1
D: -
J: TRBJ1-6
size: few
DNA: TGCAGTGCTAGGGACGGGGCGGGGAATTCACCCCTCCACTTT
CDR3: CSARDGAGNSPLHF

V: TRBV7-9
D: -
J: TRBJ2-2
size: -
DNA: TGTGCCAGCAGCTCGACCAGGGTCGGGGAGCTGTTTTTT
CDR3: CASSSTRVGELFF